The T cell receptor (beta chain) under discussion was sequenced for a study of CD8+ T cells in alopecia areata. About the study: Each recipient was an approximately 7-11-week-old female C3H/HeJ mouse given skin from a roughly 6-13-month-old C3H/HeJ donor with spontaneous alopecia.

In this sample, this clone turned up a few times. The target antigen is unknown. Each gene name is a mouse one. The CDR3 goes on 4 residues after the read ends, and that part is filled in from the germline J gene. Other DNA sequences in the sample encode the same CDR3. Cells that came from pooled cutaneous lymph nodes were sorted using CD4, CD8alpha, NKG2D, NKG2ACE and other markers. Following RNA extraction, reverse transcription yielded cDNA that acted as the sequencing template. Libraries were prepared by immunoSEQ multiplex PCR; TCRdb keeps only in-frame clonotypes and omits some of them. Listed for the sample are about 270,000 clones, none seen a single time. Whole-study results and caveats: Normal scalp had lower clonality than lesional scalp, with alopecia totalis/universalis lesions showing this most strongly.

This CDR3 is built from 14 residues. Germline CDR1 NSQYPW, CDR2 LRSPGD (reference sequence). The V and J genes are TRBV1 and TRBJ2-7, with 12 bases that match TRBD1. The sequencing sample was made of CD4+ T cells sorted from a lymph node. The receptor was isolated from a C3H/HeJ mouse with alopecia areata. The mice in this strain carry MHC haplotype H2-k. CDR3 region: CTCSGRDRGHEQYF. The part of the CDR3 DNA that was read is TGCACCTGCAGTGGCCGGGACAGGGGGCAT.